These T cell receptor beta chains were read from a single sample in a study of T-cell reconstitution after alpha-beta-depleted transplantation in children. TCRdb redid the calling of the PCR reads with MiXCR, one entry per CDR3 protein. The sample has some 200,000 distinct CDR3 sequences, approximately 9.9% seen once; the top ten hold about 5%. The sample here was PBMCs from the stem cell graft donor, taken from the stem cell graft. These receptors were obtained from a human donor who donated a stem cell graft to a child with SCID. Each CDR3 is given with its conserved first and last residue. D genes are given only for firm matches. A clone size is listed for some rows: how often the clone was seen (once, few, many), or a class if it is expanded.

d_gene: .
v_gene: TRBV12-3/TRBV12-4
j_gene: TRBJ1-4
abundance: many
CDR3nt: TGTGCCAGCGCCGGGACGGGGCGTAATGAAAAACTGTTTTTT
CDR3aa: CASAGTGRNEKLFF

d_gene: .
v_gene: TRBV11-2
j_gene: TRBJ2-3
abundance: many
CDR3nt: TGTGCCAGCAGCTTAGAGAAGTCAGGTCGAGTGTACACAGATACGCAGTATTTT
CDR3aa: CASSLEKSGRVYTDTQYF

d_gene: TRBD1
v_gene: TRBV20-1
j_gene: TRBJ1-6
abundance: .
CDR3nt: TGCAGTGCTCAAATCCGGGACAGGGTTAATTCACCCCTCCACTTT
CDR3aa: CSAQIRDRVNSPLHF

d_gene: TRBD2
v_gene: TRBV20-1
j_gene: TRBJ2-7
abundance: many
CDR3nt: TGCAGTGCCCTAACTCGGCGGGGGAAGCACGAGCAGTACTTC
CDR3aa: CSALTRRGKHEQYF

d_gene: TRBD1
v_gene: TRBV20-1
j_gene: TRBJ1-1
abundance: many
CDR3nt: TGCAGTGCTAGACAGACAGGGATGGACACTGAAGCTTTCTTT
CDR3aa: CSARQTGMDTEAFF

d_gene: TRBD1
v_gene: TRBV7-3
j_gene: TRBJ2-7
abundance: .
CDR3nt: TGTGCCAGCAGCCCGGGACAGGGAGTTGGTGAGCAGTACTTC
CDR3aa: CASSPGQGVGEQYF

d_gene: TRBD1
v_gene: TRBV6-2/TRBV6-3
j_gene: TRBJ2-6
abundance: many
CDR3nt: TGTGCCAGCGGGGACAGGGTTTCTGGGGCCAACGTCCTGACTTTC
CDR3aa: CASGDRVSGANVLTF

d_gene: .
v_gene: TRBV20-1
j_gene: TRBJ1-2
abundance: many
CDR3nt: TGCAGTGCTCGGGACTCAGCTAACTATGGCTACACCTTC
CDR3aa: CSARDSANYGYTF

d_gene: .
v_gene: TRBV5-1
j_gene: TRBJ2-7
abundance: many
CDR3nt: TGCGCCAGCAGCTTGAATATGGGCGAGCAGTACTTC
CDR3aa: CASSLNMGEQYF

d_gene: .
v_gene: TRBV7-9
j_gene: TRBJ2-3
abundance: many
CDR3nt: TGTGCCAGCAGCTTAGAGGGACGGAATACGCAGTATTTT
CDR3aa: CASSLEGRNTQYF

d_gene: .
v_gene: TRBV7-9
j_gene: TRBJ2-3
abundance: .
CDR3nt: TGTGCCAGCAGCTTACCAGGGGCTGGCACAGATACGCAGTATTTT
CDR3aa: CASSLPGAGTDTQYF

d_gene: .
v_gene: TRBV5-1
j_gene: TRBJ1-5
abundance: .
CDR3nt: TGCGCCAACAGCTTAGATAAAGGGGGGGGTCAGCCCCAGCATTTT
CDR3aa: CANSLDKGGGQPQHF

d_gene: .
v_gene: TRBV20-1
j_gene: TRBJ1-5
abundance: many
CDR3nt: TGCAGTGCTAGAAACCTGGGGCCTAATCAGCCCCAGCATTTT
CDR3aa: CSARNLGPNQPQHF

d_gene: TRBD2
v_gene: TRBV3-1
j_gene: TRBJ2-7
abundance: .
CDR3nt: TGTGCCTGCTGCGTCGGACATGCGCGGGGGGCCTATCCCTACGAGCAGTACTTC
CDR3aa: CACCVGHARGAYPYEQYF

d_gene: .
v_gene: TRBV3-1
j_gene: TRBJ2-7
abundance: many
CDR3nt: TGTGCCAGCAAGGAGGCAGGGTCTGGCGAGCAGTACTTC
CDR3aa: CASKEAGSGEQYF

d_gene: .
v_gene: TRBV7-9
j_gene: TRBJ2-5
abundance: many
CDR3nt: TGTGCCAGCAGCTTAGGGCTAAGCCAAGAGACCCAGTACTTC
CDR3aa: CASSLGLSQETQYF

d_gene: TRBD1
v_gene: TRBV5-1
j_gene: TRBJ2-3
abundance: many
CDR3nt: TGCGCCAGCAGCAAACACAGGGGTTCCACAGATACGCAGTATTTT
CDR3aa: CASSKHRGSTDTQYF

d_gene: .
v_gene: TRBV15
j_gene: TRBJ2-1
abundance: many
CDR3nt: TGTGCCACCAGCAGAGATCTACCCAACCTGAGCAATGAGCAGTTCTTC
CDR3aa: CATSRDLPNLSNEQFF

d_gene: TRBD1
v_gene: TRBV5-8
j_gene: TRBJ1-3
abundance: many
CDR3nt: TGTGCCAGCAGCCGCGGGACAGTTGGAAACACCATATATTTT
CDR3aa: CASSRGTVGNTIYF

d_gene: .
v_gene: TRBV7-3
j_gene: TRBJ2-1
abundance: .
CDR3nt: TGTGCCAGCAGCTTTAGAGGGGGAAGCTCCTACAATGAGCAGTTCTTC
CDR3aa: CASSFRGGSSYNEQFF

d_gene: .
v_gene: TRBV11-2
j_gene: TRBJ2-3
abundance: many
CDR3nt: TGTGCCAGCAGCTTATTGGCGGGCCTAGCCGCAGATACGCAGTATTTT
CDR3aa: CASSLLAGLAADTQYF

d_gene: TRBD1
v_gene: TRBV7-2
j_gene: TRBJ2-2
abundance: many
CDR3nt: TGTGCCAGCAGCTCGGGACAGGGGAACGGGGAGCTGTTTTTT
CDR3aa: CASSSGQGNGELFF

d_gene: .
v_gene: TRBV5-1
j_gene: TRBJ2-3
abundance: many
CDR3nt: TGCGCCAGCAGCCCGGGTCCAAGGCGGGGAGATACGCAGTATTTT
CDR3aa: CASSPGPRRGDTQYF

d_gene: .
v_gene: TRBV7-9
j_gene: TRBJ2-7
abundance: few
CDR3nt: TGTGCCAGCAGCTTAGTCAGGGGCTACGAGCAGTACTTC
CDR3aa: CASSLVRGYEQYF

d_gene: .
v_gene: TRBV3-1
j_gene: TRBJ2-1
abundance: many
CDR3nt: TGTGCCAGCAGCGAACGGGTCCCACGGAGAGTAAATGAGCAGTTCTTC
CDR3aa: CASSERVPRRVNEQFF

d_gene: TRBD2
v_gene: TRBV6-2/TRBV6-3
j_gene: TRBJ2-7
abundance: many
CDR3nt: TGTGCCACCCAGCGGGGGAGCTCCTACGAGCAGTACTTC
CDR3aa: CATQRGSSYEQYF

d_gene: .
v_gene: TRBV28
j_gene: TRBJ1-2
abundance: .
CDR3nt: TGTGCCAGCGCCCAGCGTACAGGGACCTCCCCCCACGGCTACACCTTC
CDR3aa: CASAQRTGTSPHGYTF

d_gene: .
v_gene: TRBV5-1
j_gene: TRBJ2-5
abundance: many
CDR3nt: TGCGCCAGCAGCCGAATGGACACTTTCCAGGAGACCCAGTACTTC
CDR3aa: CASSRMDTFQETQYF

d_gene: TRBD2
v_gene: TRBV5-6
j_gene: TRBJ2-1
abundance: many
CDR3nt: TGTGCCAGCAGCCCACTAGCGGGGGACTACAATGAGCAGTTCTTC
CDR3aa: CASSPLAGDYNEQFF

d_gene: .
v_gene: TRBV5-1
j_gene: TRBJ2-2
abundance: .
CDR3nt: TGCGCCAGCGCTGAGGGACGAGCGAACACCGGGGAGCTGTTTTTT
CDR3aa: CASAEGRANTGELFF

d_gene: .
v_gene: TRBV7-8
j_gene: TRBJ2-3
abundance: many
CDR3nt: TGTGCCAGCAGCTCCCGGGGGTACGGGGTTTCCGTCCAGGATACGCAGTATTTT
CDR3aa: CASSSRGYGVSVQDTQYF

d_gene: .
v_gene: TRBV20-1
j_gene: TRBJ2-2
abundance: many
CDR3nt: TGCAGTGCTAGAGCCCAGGGAGGTGACACCGGGGAGCTGTTTTTT
CDR3aa: CSARAQGGDTGELFF

d_gene: TRBD1
v_gene: TRBV5-5
j_gene: TRBJ2-3
abundance: many
CDR3nt: TGTGCCAGCAGCTGGGGGACAGGGGGAGATACGCAGTATTTT
CDR3aa: CASSWGTGGDTQYF

d_gene: TRBD1
v_gene: TRBV28
j_gene: TRBJ1-5
abundance: many
CDR3nt: TGTGCCAGCAGCTCTCCGGACAGGGTGAGCAATCAGCCCCAGCATTTT
CDR3aa: CASSSPDRVSNQPQHF

d_gene: TRBD1
v_gene: TRBV5-8
j_gene: TRBJ1-2
abundance: many
CDR3nt: TGTGCCAGCAGCTTACTCGGACAGGGGGAGTCGGACCGTTATGGCTACACCTTC
CDR3aa: CASSLLGQGESDRYGYTF

d_gene: .
v_gene: TRBV5-1
j_gene: TRBJ2-3
abundance: .
CDR3nt: TGCGCCATCAGTTTGTTTGGGACCTGGTCCACAGATACGCAGTATTTT
CDR3aa: CAISLFGTWSTDTQYF

d_gene: TRBD1
v_gene: TRBV20-1
j_gene: TRBJ2-5
abundance: .
CDR3nt: TGCAGTGCCTCCGGACAGGATCAAGAGACCCAGTACTTC
CDR3aa: CSASGQDQETQYF

d_gene: .
v_gene: TRBV5-1
j_gene: TRBJ2-1
abundance: many
CDR3nt: TGCGCCAGCAGCTTGGTTGGGGGGCCGACGGGGGGTCCCTACAATGAGCAGTTCTTC
CDR3aa: CASSLVGGPTGGPYNEQFF

d_gene: .
v_gene: TRBV5-8
j_gene: TRBJ2-7
abundance: many
CDR3nt: TGTGCCAGCAGCTTGGAAGTGGTCCACTACGAGCAGTACTTC
CDR3aa: CASSLEVVHYEQYF

d_gene: TRBD1
v_gene: TRBV5-4
j_gene: TRBJ1-6
abundance: many
CDR3nt: TGTGCCAGCAGCTCGCCGGGACAGGGGGTTTCACCCCTCCACTTT
CDR3aa: CASSSPGQGVSPLHF

d_gene: .
v_gene: TRBV5-1
j_gene: TRBJ1-2
abundance: many
CDR3nt: TGCGCCAGCAGCTTACGCGCAGGGTCGAGATATGGCTACACCTTC
CDR3aa: CASSLRAGSRYGYTF

d_gene: .
v_gene: TRBV5-5
j_gene: TRBJ2-6
abundance: many
CDR3nt: TGTGCCAGCAGCTTCGAGGGCTCTGGGGCCAACGTCCTGACTTTC
CDR3aa: CASSFEGSGANVLTF

d_gene: .
v_gene: TRBV2
j_gene: TRBJ1-4
abundance: many
CDR3nt: TGTGCCAGCAGTTCTAGGGGCACTAATGAAAAACTGTTTTTT
CDR3aa: CASSSRGTNEKLFF

d_gene: TRBD1
v_gene: TRBV29-1
j_gene: TRBJ2-7
abundance: many
CDR3nt: TGCAGCGTTGAAGGAGGGACAGGGGCGACCTACGAGCAGTACTTC
CDR3aa: CSVEGGTGATYEQYF

d_gene: .
v_gene: TRBV28
j_gene: TRBJ1-1
abundance: few
CDR3nt: TGTGCCAGCAGTCCTAGGGTCGGCGGAGGAAACACTGAAGCTTTCTTT
CDR3aa: CASSPRVGGGNTEAFF

d_gene: .
v_gene: TRBV5-6
j_gene: TRBJ1-6
abundance: many
CDR3nt: TGTGCCAGCTTTAGGCGCGGGGATCAAGGACTATGGTCACCCCTCCACTTT
CDR3aa: CASFRRGDQGLWSPLHF

d_gene: TRBD2
v_gene: TRBV20-1
j_gene: TRBJ2-3
abundance: many
CDR3nt: TGCAGTGCTTCCCTCGGACTAGCGGGGGGAGCAGATACGCAGTATTTT
CDR3aa: CSASLGLAGGADTQYF

d_gene: .
v_gene: TRBV5-1
j_gene: TRBJ1-2
abundance: .
CDR3nt: TGCGCCAGCAGCTTGGAGGGCGGCGGACGCTATGGCTACACCTTC
CDR3aa: CASSLEGGGRYGYTF

d_gene: TRBD1
v_gene: TRBV29-1
j_gene: TRBJ2-7
abundance: many
CDR3nt: TGCAGCGCTTCGACTGGGACAGATTCCTACGAGCAGTACTTC
CDR3aa: CSASTGTDSYEQYF

d_gene: .
v_gene: TRBV7-2
j_gene: TRBJ2-5
abundance: .
CDR3nt: TGTGCCAGCAGCGGACACCCGGGATACCAAGAGACCCAGTACTTC
CDR3aa: CASSGHPGYQETQYF

d_gene: .
v_gene: TRBV19
j_gene: TRBJ2-3
abundance: many
CDR3nt: TGTGCCAGTAGTTGGGCGGGCACAGATACGCAGTATTTT
CDR3aa: CASSWAGTDTQYF

d_gene: .
v_gene: TRBV20-1
j_gene: TRBJ2-5
abundance: many
CDR3nt: TGCAGTGCTAGAGACCCCTGGGACCAAAGGCAAGAGACCCAGTACTTC
CDR3aa: CSARDPWDQRQETQYF

d_gene: .
v_gene: TRBV5-1
j_gene: TRBJ2-7
abundance: many
CDR3nt: TGCGCCAGCAGCTTGGGAGCTGACGAGCAGTACTTC
CDR3aa: CASSLGADEQYF

d_gene: .
v_gene: TRBV21-1
j_gene: TRBJ2-5
abundance: many
CDR3nt: TGTGCCAGCAGCCCATCGGGGGGCAGGAAAGAGACCCAGTACTTC
CDR3aa: CASSPSGGRKETQYF

d_gene: .
v_gene: TRBV5-1
j_gene: TRBJ1-4
abundance: many
CDR3nt: TGCGCCAGCAGCTTGGTCTCCCAGGCAACTAATGAAAAACTGTTTTTT
CDR3aa: CASSLVSQATNEKLFF